This T cell receptor beta chain emerged from a study of blood T cell repertoires in COVID-19. Libraries were prepared by immunoSEQ multiplex PCR; TCRdb keeps only in-frame clonotypes and omits some of them. The sample includes over 200,000 clones, roughly 90% of them seen just once. CDR3 length equals 13 residues. V was pared by 3 bases and J by 2 bases, with 7 bases between. The germline V gene encodes CDR1 SGHVS and CDR2 FQNEAQ. This receptor was taken from a woman aged 25-40 years with acute COVID-19. The gene calls are TRBV7-8 and TRBJ1-2; no reliable D call. Source material: PBMCs or T cells enriched from blood (not recorded which). CDR3 amino acids: CASSLGGNYGYTF. The CDR3 DNA reads TGTGCCAGCAGCTTGGGCGGGAACTATGGCTACACCTTC.